The 10 T cell receptor beta chains reported below all come from one sample, sequenced in a study of radiotherapy plus CTLA-4 blockade in lung cancer. Clones were sequenced by immunoSEQ multiplex PCR, and TCRdb holds only the in-frame ones, with some missing. Counted here are more than 95,000 clones, roughly 79% occurring once; the ten biggest clones make up approximately 3%. The sample consisted of peripheral blood, taken from a patient treated with radiotherapy plus ipilimumab. The receptor source for this set is a human donor with non-small cell lung cancer who had a partial response to radiotherapy plus ipilimumab. Some clones in this sample may be carry-over from other donors' samples.

The gene calls are TRBV6-1 and TRBJ2-1, with 8 positions matching TRBD2. CDR1 MNHNS and CDR2 SASEGT come from the germline V gene. The CDR3 length is 14 residues. V gave up 2 bases and J gave up 10 bases; unmatched junction bases: 7. DNA for the CDR3: TGTGCCAGCAGTGAATCAACTAGCGGAGGCGAGCAGTTCTTC. Its translation is CASSESTSGGEQFF.

The chain couples TRBV19 to TRBJ2-7; weak D call: TRBD2 (5 bases). V lost 6 bases and J lost 1, with 13 bases in between. The CDR3 covers 14 residues. Germline lookup yields CDR1 LNHDA and CDR2 SQIVND (reference sequence). The CDR3 is CASRTTGWSYEQYF. CDR3 DNA: TGTGCCAGTAGAACAACGGGGTGGTCCTACGAGCAGTACTTC.

Here the CDR3 reads CASSTREGAAGYTF. Here the CDR3 DNA reads TGTGCCAGCAGCACCCGGGAGGGGGCCGCTGGCTACACCTTC. The J gene is TRBJ1-2, the V gene TRBV28; the match to TRBD1 covers 7 bases. CDR1 is MDHEN, CDR2 SYDVKM, per germline. The junction had 11 bases not matched to a gene; V was cut back by 6 bases and J by 7 bases. CDR3 length: 14 amino acids.

The chain employs TRBV5-6 and TRBJ2-7, with D possibly TRBD2 on 5 matching bases. The CDR3 runs 17 residues. The V end was cut by 0 bases, the J end by 0 bases, with 16 bases between. CDR1 and CDR2 from the germline V gene are SGHDT and YYEEEE. In DNA form, the CDR3 reads TGTGCCAGCAGCTTGGGTCGTCGGCGGGCTCGCTCCTACGAGCAGTACTTC. Translated: CASSLGRRRARSYEQYF.

This clone occurred a few times. The chain carries TRBV6-1 and TRBJ1-4; 11 bases align to TRBD1. Losses at the gene ends were 1 base for V and 7 bases for J; bases not matched to a gene: 5. CDR1 is MNHNS, CDR2 SASEGT, per germline. The CDR3 length is 16 residues. The CDR3 sequence: CASSEGLGQGAEKLFF. In DNA form, the CDR3 reads TGTGCCAGCAGTGAAGGCCTCGGACAGGGGGCTGAAAAACTGTTTTTT.

The gene calls are TRBV28 and TRBJ1-2, with D uncertain. Germline CDR1 is MDHEN and CDR2 is SYDVKM. This CDR3 comprises 14 residues. The ends were cut back, 4 bases at V and 8 bases at J, with 17 bases in the middle. The CDR3 loop is CASSSPPKSGGYTF. The CDR3 DNA reads TGTGCCAGCAGTTCCCCCCCCAAATCCGGGGGCTACACCTTC.

The chain recombines TRBV9 with TRBJ1-1, with D perhaps matching TRBD1 (5 bases). This CDR3 spans 13 amino acids. CDR1 and CDR2 from the germline V gene are SGDLS and YYNGEE. Trimming shortened V by 4 bases and J by 0 bases, and 7 bases separated the two germline ends. CDR3 in amino acids: CASSQGMNTEAFF. In DNA form, the CDR3 reads TGTGCCAGCAGCCAGGGAATGAACACTGAAGCTTTCTTT.

This clone has only a few counts. V usage is TRBV29-1 and J usage is TRBJ2-3, with 7 bases lining up with TRBD2. Germline CDR1 and CDR2: SQVTM and ANQGSEA. J was trimmed by 0 bases and V by 8 bases; bases with no gene match: 5. The CDR3 contains 13 residues. The CDR3 here is CSQLATSTDTQYF. The CDR3 DNA sequence: TGCAGCCAACTAGCGACTAGCACAGATACGCAGTATTTT.

This clone was seen just once. DNA for the CDR3: TGCAGCGTTGAGGGGGCGGGGGGAGGACTCGAGACCCAGTACTTC. Its protein is CSVEGAGGGLETQYF. The chain has TRBV29-1 and TRBJ2-5; 8 bases agree with TRBD2. V gave up 3 bases and J gave up 5 bases; unmatched junction bases: 11. This CDR3 region has 15 residues. CDR1 and CDR2 (germline): SQVTM, ANQGSEA. The variable domain in full, completed from reference TRBV29-1 and TRBJ2-5, reads SAVISQKPSRDICQRGTSLTIQCQVDSQVTMMFWYRQQPGQSLTLIATANQGSEATYESGFVIDKFPISRPNLTFSTLTVSNMSPEDSSIYLCSVEGAGGGLETQYFGPGTRLLVL.

This chain uses TRBV7-2 with TRBJ2-1; 13 nucleotides agree with TRBD2. The junction had 2 bases not matched to a gene; V was cut back by 5 bases and J by 4 bases. CDR3 length: 15 residues. Germline lookup yields CDR1 SGHTA and CDR2 FQGNSA. CDR3 in DNA: TGTGCCAGCAGCCCGACTAGCGGGGGGTACAATGAGCAGTTCTTC. This encodes CASSPTSGGYNEQFF.